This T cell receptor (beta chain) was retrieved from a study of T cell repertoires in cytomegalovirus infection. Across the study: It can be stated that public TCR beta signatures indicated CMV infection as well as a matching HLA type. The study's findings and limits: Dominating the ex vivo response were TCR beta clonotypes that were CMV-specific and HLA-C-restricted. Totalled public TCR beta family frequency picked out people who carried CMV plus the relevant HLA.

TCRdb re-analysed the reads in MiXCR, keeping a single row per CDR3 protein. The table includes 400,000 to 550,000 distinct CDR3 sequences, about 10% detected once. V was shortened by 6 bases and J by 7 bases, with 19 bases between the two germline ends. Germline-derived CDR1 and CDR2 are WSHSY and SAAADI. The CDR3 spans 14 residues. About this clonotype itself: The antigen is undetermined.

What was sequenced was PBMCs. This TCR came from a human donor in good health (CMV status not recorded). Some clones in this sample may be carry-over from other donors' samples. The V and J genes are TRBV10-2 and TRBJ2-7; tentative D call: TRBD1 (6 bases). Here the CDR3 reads CASRGASTEGEQYF. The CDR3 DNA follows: TGCGCCAGCAGGGGGGCTAGCACCGAAGGGGAGCAGTACTTC.